Below are 4 T cell receptor beta chains sequenced from a single sample in a study of CD8+ T cells in alopecia areata. Sequencing used cDNA as its template, made by extracting RNA and reverse transcribing it. Sequenced by immunoSEQ multiplex PCR; TCRdb stores in-frame clones only, minus some. The sample has 90,000 to 150,000 clones; approximately 58% are singletons. Sequences were obtained from CD4+ T cells sorted from blood. The receptors were gathered from a human donor in good health.

In this sample, this clone turned up a few times. V and J are TRBV7-6 and TRBJ2-2; D may be TRBD2 (6 bases). Germline values: CDR1 SGHVS, CDR2 FNYEAQ. Trimming removed 4 bases at V and 3 bases at J, with 9 bases between. The CDR3 loop spans 14 amino acids. CDR3 sequence reads: CASSSGLHTGELFF. The CDR3 DNA sequence: TGTGCCAGCAGCTCGGGACTCCACACCGGGGAGCTGTTTTTT. Full variable domain (outside the CDR3, taken from reference TRBV7-6 and TRBJ2-2): GAGVSQSPRYKVTKRGQDVALRCDPISGHVSLYWYRQALGQGPEFLTYFNYEAQQDKSGLPNDRFSAERPEGSISTLTIQRTEQRDSAMYRCASSSGLHTGELFFGEGSRLTVL.

The chain joins TRBV14 to TRBJ1-2; 8 nucleotides line up with TRBD1. V was clipped by 5 bases and J by 4 bases; unmatched bases: 6. The germline gives CDR1 SGHDN, CDR2 FVKESK. CDR3 length: 14 residues. The DNA of the CDR3 is TGTGCCAGCAGCATGACAGGGGCAACCTATGGCTACACCTTC. This codes for CASSMTGATYGYTF.

The chain has TRBV13 and TRBJ1-2; 9 nucleotides match TRBD1. The CDR3 totals 14 residues. Trimming removed 6 bases from V and 7 bases from J; junction bases left unmatched: 9. From germline, CDR1 is PRHDT and CDR2 FYEKMQ (reference sequence). CDR3 in DNA: TGTGCCAGCAGGTTAAACAGGGGGCGATTTGGCTACACCTTC. Translation gives CASRLNRGRFGYTF. The full variable domain, in which reference TRBV13 and TRBJ1-2 provide the parts outside the CDR3, is AAGVIQSPRHLIKEKRETATLKCYPIPRHDTVYWYQQGPGQDPQFLISFYEKMQSDKGSIPDRFSAQQFSDYHSELNMSSLELGDSALYFCASRLNRGRFGYTFGSGTRLTVV.

The J gene is TRBJ1-2, the V gene TRBV29-1; D perhaps matches TRBD1 (6 bases). V was trimmed by 8 bases and J by 8 bases, leaving 15 bases between them. The CDR3 consists of 11 residues. Germline values: CDR1 SQVTM, CDR2 ANQGSEA. CDR3 nucleotides: TGCAGCTGCACCGGGGGCGGAGGCTACACCTTC. Its protein is CSCTGGGGYTF.